The 10 T cell receptor beta chains below come from one sample, sequenced in a study of T cell responses to AZD1222 COVID-19 vaccine. Here immunoSEQ multiplex PCR was the method, and the copy in TCRdb shows in-frame clones only, minus some. The sample yields some 84,000 clones, 80% to 90% seen once. The material sequenced was peripheral blood, taken on day 0 of AZD1222 vaccination. All receptors come from an adult in good health.

The chain uses TRBV7-9 and TRBJ2-7, with D possibly called TRBD1 or TRBD2 (5 bases each). The V gene's germline CDR1 is SEHNR and CDR2 FQNEAQ (reference sequence). Trimming took 1 base from V and 4 from J, leaving 11 bases between them. The CDR3 has 14 amino acids. CDR3 sequence: CASSLGGFEYEQYF. Written as DNA, the CDR3 is TGTGCCAGCAGCTTAGGGGGGTTCGAGTACGAGCAGTACTTC.

This clone showed up just a few times. The V gene is TRBV7-9, the J gene TRBJ2-2; D unclear. The CDR3 has 14 amino acids. Trimming took 5 bases from V and 1 from J, leaving 8 bases between them. Germline loops: CDR1 SEHNR, CDR2 FQNEAQ (reference sequence). CDR3 sequence: CASSIHENTGELFF. The CDR3 region has the DNA TGTGCCAGCAGCATACATGAGAACACCGGGGAGCTGTTTTTT.

The chain employs TRBV10-3 and TRBJ2-7; TRBD2 matches 10 bases. Germline V gives CDR1 ENHRY, CDR2 SYGVKD. The CDR3 spans 16 residues. V gave up 1 base and J gave up 4 bases; unmatched junction bases: 7. The CDR3 sequence: CAISELGRAGGYEQYF. The CDR3 coding sequence is TGTGCCATCAGTGAGTTGGGGAGAGCGGGAGGGTACGAGCAGTACTTC.

The chain uses TRBV2 and TRBJ2-7; TRBD1 aligns across 10 bases. CDR3 length: 14 residues. J was trimmed by 2 bases and V by 7 bases; bases with no gene match: 5. Germline CDR1 is SNHLY and CDR2 is FYNNEI. CDR3 nucleotides: TGTGCCAGCAACCGGGACAGGGGTCCCTACGAGCAGTACTTC. Its protein product is CASNRDRGPYEQYF.

This chain connects TRBV9 to TRBJ2-1; 8 bases map to TRBD2. From germline, CDR1 is SGDLS and CDR2 YYNGEE. This CDR3 has 16 amino acids. The J segment lost 1 base and the V segment lost 0 bases, leaving 3 bases of the junction unmatched. The DNA of the CDR3 is TGTGCCAGCAGCGTAGCCGGGAGGGGGTCCTACAATGAGCAGTTCTTC. It codes for CASSVAGRGSYNEQFF.

This chain uses TRBV20-1 with TRBJ1-2; D is unclear. V lost 3 bases, J lost 0 bases, and 14 bases lay in between. CDR3 length: 15 amino acids. CDR1 and CDR2 (germline): DFQATT, SNEGSKA (reference sequence). The CDR3 spells CSASGSGGANYGYTF. The CDR3 nucleotides are TGCAGTGCTAGTGGTTCCGGAGGAGCTAACTATGGCTACACCTTC.

The CDR3 reads CASSEVWRQPQHF. CDR3 coding DNA: TGTGCCAGCAGCGAGGTCTGGCGTCAGCCCCAGCATTTT. The chain employs TRBV6-5 and TRBJ1-5; D unresolved. Looked up from germline, CDR1 is MNHEY and CDR2 is SVGAGI. The CDR3 runs 13 residues. The V and J ends lost 6 bases and 6 bases respectively, with 12 bases between them.

The chain carries TRBV7-9 and TRBJ2-3; D might be TRBD2 (5 bases). The germline V and J ends were trimmed by 2 bases and 2 bases, with 11 bases remaining between them. The germline gives CDR1 SEHNR, CDR2 FQNEAQ (reference sequence). The CDR3 consists of 15 residues. CDR3 DNA sequence: TGTGCCAGCAGCTTAATGGCTAGCCCCACAGATACGCAGTATTTT. Its translation is CASSLMASPTDTQYF. The full variable domain, its missing parts supplied by reference TRBV7-9 and TRBJ2-3, is DTGVSQNPRHKITKRGQNVTFRCDPISEHNRLYWYRQTLGQGPEFLTYFQNEAQLEKSRLLSDRFSAERPKGSFSTLEIQRTEQGDSAMYLCASSLMASPTDTQYFGPGTRLTVL.

The chain employs TRBV3-1 (or the pseudogene TRBV3-2) and TRBJ2-7; the D gene is possibly TRBD1 (5 bases). Trimming removed 0 bases from V and 0 bases from J, with 15 bases in between. The CDR3 totals 17 residues. Germline V lookup: CDR1 LGHDT, CDR2 YNNKEL (reference sequence). As DNA, the CDR3 is TGTGCCAGCAGCCAAGATAGGCAGGGTCGTAACTCCTACGAGCAGTACTTC. Translation: CASSQDRQGRNSYEQYF.

The chain joins TRBV5-1 to TRBJ2-7, with D perhaps matching TRBD1 (6 bases). The CDR3 sequence is 15 residues long. Trimming shortened V by 2 bases and J by 1 base, and 13 bases separated the two germline ends. CDR1 and CDR2 from the germline V gene are SGHRS and YFSETQ. The CDR3 nucleotides are TGCGCCAGCAGCTTCGGGGACACTGCTTCCTACGAGCAGTACTTC. This gives the protein CASSFGDTASYEQYF.